The T cell receptor (beta chain) described here comes from a study of T cell clusters in autoimmune cytopenias. TRB amplification used 200 to 250 ng of peripheral blood genomic DNA. TRB was amplified by touch-down multiplex PCR, primer pools A and B combined. With the multiplex PCR reads reprocessed, TCRdb shows one record per CDR3 protein and no DNA. The listing contains approximately 13,000 distinct CDR3 sequences. A further study also used this sample, focusing on T cell repertoires in aging, cancer and after chemotherapy.

Sequenced input: peripheral blood. The receptor comes from a human donor in good health.

Here the CDR3 reads CASSLSMGSAGLYNEQFF. The V gene is TRBV27, the J gene TRBJ2-1. The CDR3 consists of 18 residues. The V gene's germline CDR1 is MNHEY and CDR2 SMNVEV (reference sequence).